Below are 9 T cell receptor beta chains sequenced from a single sample in a study of T-cell reconstitution after alpha-beta-depleted transplantation in children. Construction of the TCRbeta library involved unique molecular identifiers. Each CDR3 protein gets one entry after TCRdb re-called the PCR reads with MiXCR. The sample has more than 150,000 distinct CDR3 sequences, about 14% seen once. This specimen consisted of PBMCs from the stem cell graft donor, obtained from the stem cell graft. The receptors originated from a human donor who donated a stem cell graft to a child with acute lymphoblastic leukemia.

This clonotype has ten or more counts. This sequence joins TRBV7-8 and TRBJ1-2; weak D call: TRBD1 (6 bases). The CDR3 consists of 19 residues. V gave up 5 bases and J gave up 0 bases, with 25 bases separating them. Germline-derived CDR1 and CDR2 are SGHVS and FQNEAQ. In DNA form, the CDR3 reads TGTGCCAGCAGCCCTTGGGAGGGCGGCAGGGGTCCCCCTAACTATGGCTACACCTTC. It translates to CASSPWEGGRGPPNYGYTF.

This clonotype was found a few times. This chain links TRBV6-1 with TRBJ2-7, with TRBD1 as a possible D gene (5 bases). The CDR3 covers 14 residues. Trimming removed 5 bases from V and 5 bases from J, with 16 bases in between. CDR1 and CDR2 (germline): MNHNS, SASEGT. The CDR3 nucleotides read TGTGCCAGCAGTACCCGGACATCCCGGGACGAGCAGTACTTC. Its translation: CASSTRTSRDEQYF.

This clonotype occurred many times. The chain uses TRBV11-2 and TRBJ2-1; D perhaps matches TRBD2 (6 bases). Trimming removed 4 bases at V and 9 bases at J, with 19 bases between. Germline V gene lookup returns CDR1 SGHAT and CDR2 FQNNGV. The CDR3 spans 15 residues. The CDR3 DNA follows: TGTGCCAGCAGCTCTCCCCGGACCCGGGAGAGTGAGCAGTTCTTC. This sequence encodes CASSSPRTRESEQFF.

This clonotype appeared many times. The chain links TRBV11-3 to TRBJ2-1; 10 bases map to TRBD2. J gave up 9 bases and V 5 bases, and 4 bases lay outside the gene matches. The germline V gene encodes CDR1 SGHNT and CDR2 YENEEA. This CDR3 has 13 residues. The CDR3 region is CASSAASGSEQFF. In nucleotides, the CDR3 is TGTGCCAGCAGCGCGGCTAGCGGGAGTGAGCAGTTCTTC.

In its sample, this clonotype was seen many times. V and J are TRBV6-1 and TRBJ1-3; D call uncertain. Trimming took 7 bases from V and 2 from J, leaving 15 bases between them. Germline V gives CDR1 MNHNS, CDR2 SASEGT. This CDR3 region has 15 residues. CDR3 DNA: TGTGCCAGCAAAGCAACTGATTACCCTGGAAACACCATATATTTT. Translated: CASKATDYPGNTIYF.

This clonotype has more than one count but fewer than ten. The V and J genes are TRBV12-3 or TRBV12-4 and TRBJ1-3; 9 bases line up with TRBD1. The CDR3 totals 14 residues. Trimming cost V 8 bases and J 4 bases; bases outside gene matches: 6. DNA of the CDR3: TGTGCCAGCGACCCCGGGACAGGGGGAAACACCATATATTTT. Translation: CASDPGTGGNTIYF.

This clonotype was seen a handful of times. This sequence joins TRBV12-3 or TRBV12-4 and TRBJ2-2; possibly TRBD2 for D (5 bases). Trimming left V 7 bases short and J 0 bases short, with 12 bases between. The CDR3 loop spans 15 amino acids. The CDR3 DNA is TGTGCCAGCACCCCGGACTTCGCGAACACCGGGGAGCTGTTTTTT. This gives the protein CASTPDFANTGELFF.

The gene calls are TRBV5-1 and TRBJ2-1; the D is unclear. The germline V and J ends were trimmed by 3 bases and 9 bases, with 16 bases remaining between them. The CDR3 extends over 14 amino acids. The germline gives CDR1 SGHRS, CDR2 YFSETQ. CDR3 region: CASSWASGESEQFF. CDR3 DNA: TGCGCCAGCAGCTGGGCAAGTGGAGAAAGTGAGCAGTTCTTC.

This clonotype was found many times. The chain combines TRBV7-8 with TRBJ2-1, with 10 bases lining up with TRBD2. Germline CDR1 is SGHVS and CDR2 is FQNEAQ. The CDR3 is 16 amino acids. J gave up 6 bases and V 1 base, and 6 bases lay outside the gene matches. The CDR3 DNA follows: TGTGCCAGCAGCTTAGTCCAGCGGGAGGGCCTCAATGAGCAGTTCTTC. Translation: CASSLVQREGLNEQFF.